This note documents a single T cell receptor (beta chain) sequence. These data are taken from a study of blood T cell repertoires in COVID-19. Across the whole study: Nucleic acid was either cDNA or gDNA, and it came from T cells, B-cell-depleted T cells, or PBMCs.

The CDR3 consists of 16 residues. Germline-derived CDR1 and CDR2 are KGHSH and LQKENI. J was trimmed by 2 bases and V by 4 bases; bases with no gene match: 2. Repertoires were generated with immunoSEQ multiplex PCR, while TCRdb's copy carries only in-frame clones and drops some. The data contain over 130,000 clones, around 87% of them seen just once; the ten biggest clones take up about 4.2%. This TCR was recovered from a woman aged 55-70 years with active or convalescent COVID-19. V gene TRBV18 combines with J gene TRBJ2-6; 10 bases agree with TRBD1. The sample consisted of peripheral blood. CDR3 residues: CASSLGQGAGANVLTF. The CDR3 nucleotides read TGTGCCAGCTCACTCGGACAGGGGGCTGGGGCCAACGTCCTGACTTTC.